This TCR beta chain was recorded in a study of cytomegalovirus exposure and HLA in healthy donors. Germline loops: CDR1 MRHNA, CDR2 SNTAGT. With 2 bases clipped from V and 6 bases from J, the junction kept 7 bases outside the gene matches. The CDR3 covers 15 residues. Overall study findings and caveats: DRB1 had the most TCR associations and HLA-C the fewest, a later analysis found, with rates varying by HLA locus. There were several of the most significant clusters that appeared linked to common viral pathogens in a later analysis.

This clone was seen a few times. Its antigen is undetermined. Primers included in the PCR were 60 Vbeta and 13 Jbeta primers. The authors' processing: A later analysis counted tens of millions of unique TCR beta chains, around 10 million shared. Generated by immunoSEQ multiplex PCR, the TCRdb table keeps only in-frame clones and is missing some. V and J calls and clone size come straight from that table; D and trimming were deduced from the DNA. The table lists roughly 100,000 clones, 75% to 85% of them singletons. Healthy bone marrow donors made up the donor group. Sequenced sample: PBMCs. The chain joins TRBV6-4 to TRBJ2-3; 8 bases are shared with TRBD2. The clonotype was recovered from a young man in good health and CMV-seronegative. The CDR3 region is CASSDGTSSADTQYF. The CDR3 DNA reads as TGTGCCAGCAGTGACGGGACTAGTTCGGCGGATACGCAGTATTTT.